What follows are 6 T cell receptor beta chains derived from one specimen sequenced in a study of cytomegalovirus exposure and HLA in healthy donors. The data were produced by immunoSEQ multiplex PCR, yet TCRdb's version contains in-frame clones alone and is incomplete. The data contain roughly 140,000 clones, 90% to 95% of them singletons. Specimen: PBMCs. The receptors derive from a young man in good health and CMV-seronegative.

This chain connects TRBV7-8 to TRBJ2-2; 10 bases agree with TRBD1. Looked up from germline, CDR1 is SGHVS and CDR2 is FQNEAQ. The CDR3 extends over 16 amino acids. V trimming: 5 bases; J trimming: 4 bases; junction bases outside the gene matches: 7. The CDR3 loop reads CASSLQTGGFTGELFF. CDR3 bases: TGTGCCAGCAGCCTCCAGACAGGGGGCTTCACCGGGGAGCTGTTTTTT.

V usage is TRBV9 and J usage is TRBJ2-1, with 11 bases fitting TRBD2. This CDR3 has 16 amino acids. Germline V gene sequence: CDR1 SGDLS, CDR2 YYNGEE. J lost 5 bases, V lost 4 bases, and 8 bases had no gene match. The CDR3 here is CASSPRLAGLHNEQFF. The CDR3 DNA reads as TGTGCCAGCAGCCCCAGACTAGCGGGGCTTCACAATGAGCAGTTCTTC.

The CDR3 coding sequence is TGTGCCAGTAGTCGCTCGGGGGGGCTAGTAATGAATGAGCAGTTCTTC. This encodes CASSRSGGLVMNEQFF. The chain combines TRBV19 with TRBJ2-1, with TRBD2 matching 8 bases. The CDR3 is made up of 16 amino acids. V trimming: 5 bases; J trimming: 7 bases; junction bases outside the gene matches: 13. CDR1 is LNHDA and CDR2 is SQIVND in the germline V gene (reference sequence).

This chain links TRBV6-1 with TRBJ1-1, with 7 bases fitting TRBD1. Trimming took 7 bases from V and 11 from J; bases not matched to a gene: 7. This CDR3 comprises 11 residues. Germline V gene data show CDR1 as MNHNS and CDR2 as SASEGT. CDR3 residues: CASIQGVAAFF. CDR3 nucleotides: TGTGCCAGCATCCAGGGGGTGGCTGCTTTCTTT.

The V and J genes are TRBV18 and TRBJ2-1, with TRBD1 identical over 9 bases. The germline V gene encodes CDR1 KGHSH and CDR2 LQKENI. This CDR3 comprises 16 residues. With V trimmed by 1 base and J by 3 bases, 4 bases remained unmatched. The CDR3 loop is CASSPLGQGNYNEQFF. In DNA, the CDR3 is TGTGCCAGCTCACCACTGGGACAGGGAAACTACAATGAGCAGTTCTTC.

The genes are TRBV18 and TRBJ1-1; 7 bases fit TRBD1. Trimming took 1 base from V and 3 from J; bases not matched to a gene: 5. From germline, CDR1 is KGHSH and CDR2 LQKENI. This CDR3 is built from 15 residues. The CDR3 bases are TGTGCCAGCTCACCACAGGGCAGGGGGGACACTGAAGCTTTCTTT. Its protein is CASSPQGRGDTEAFF.